This entry lists 8 T cell receptor beta chains sequenced from one sample in a study of blood T cell repertoires in COVID-19. Assay: immunoSEQ multiplex PCR; the TCRdb copy retains only in-frame clones and omits some. The sample has roughly 120,000 clones, approximately 80% seen once; the top ten hold 5% to 7.5%. Sequencing was carried out using peripheral blood. The receptors originated from a man in his 70s with acute or convalescent COVID-19.

This clone was counted once. V is TRBV7-2 and J is TRBJ2-2; D not resolved. Germline CDR1 and CDR2: SGHTA and FQGNSA. V was shortened by 5 bases and J by 3 bases, with 4 bases between the two germline ends. The CDR3 has 12 residues. The CDR3 region is CASSQYTGELFF. In DNA, the CDR3 is TGTGCCAGCAGCCAGTACACCGGGGAGCTGTTTTTT.

The chain links TRBV27 to TRBJ2-5, with 8 nucleotides matching TRBD2. The CDR3 covers 15 residues. Looked up from germline, CDR1 is MNHEY and CDR2 is SMNVEV (reference sequence). The trim removed 3 bases at V and 1 base at J, leaving 4 bases unmatched. The CDR3 region is CASSFDAGGQETQYF. The CDR3, as DNA: TGTGCCAGCAGTTTCGATGCGGGAGGCCAAGAGACCCAGTACTTC.

The rearrangement joins TRBV19 to TRBJ1-2, with TRBD1 matching over 8 bases. The trim removed 2 bases at V and 2 bases at J, leaving 4 bases unmatched. Germline V gene data show CDR1 as LNHDA and CDR2 as SQIVND (reference sequence). The CDR3 totals 15 residues. CDR3 protein: CASSISTGGNYGYTF. The CDR3 DNA follows: TGTGCCAGTAGTATATCTACAGGGGGAAACTATGGCTACACCTTC.

The CDR3 DNA follows: TGCGCCAGCAGGCCCGCGGGGGAGGGGAGGGATGGCTACACCTTC. Translation gives CASRPAGEGRDGYTF. The rearrangement links TRBV10-1 to TRBJ1-2; D may be TRBD1 (5 bases). V lost 6 bases to trimming and J lost 6 bases, with 20 bases between them. The CDR3 contains 15 residues. Per the germline V gene, CDR1 is WNHNN and CDR2 is SYGVQD (reference sequence).

The chain is built from TRBV6-5 and TRBJ2-7, with 9 bases lining up with TRBD2. V lost 4 bases, J lost 6 bases, and 13 bases stayed unmatched. Germline V gene lookup returns CDR1 MNHEY and CDR2 SVGAGI. This CDR3 region has 16 residues. CDR3 nucleotide sequence: TGTGCCAGCAGTTTAAGCCCGGGACTAGCTGGGGCCGAGCAGTACTTC. This codes for CASSLSPGLAGAEQYF.

This clone was recorded once. V usage is TRBV5-1 and J usage is TRBJ2-7; D possibly corresponds to TRBD1 (6 bases). Per germline, CDR1 SGHRS and CDR2 YFSETQ. The length of the CDR3 is 15 residues. V gave up 0 bases and J gave up 2 bases, with 12 bases separating them. This CDR3 reads CASSLARAGAYEQYF. The CDR3 DNA follows: TGCGCCAGCAGCTTGGCTAGGGCAGGGGCCTACGAGCAGTACTTC.

The chain has TRBV5-1 and TRBJ1-1; a possible D gene is TRBD1 (6 bases). Germline CDR1 reads SGHRS; CDR2 reads YFSETQ. This CDR3 comprises 15 residues. V lost 4 bases and J lost 6, with 19 bases in between. CDR3 residues: CASSPGWGPGAEAFF. DNA for the CDR3: TGCGCCAGCAGCCCCGGATGGGGGCCAGGAGCTGAAGCTTTCTTT.

V usage is TRBV24-1 and J usage is TRBJ2-2, with D maybe TRBD1 (6 bases). V lost 0 bases, J lost 0 bases, and 13 bases lay in between. This CDR3 spans 18 amino acids. Germline CDR1 KGHDR, CDR2 SFDVKD. CDR3 amino acids: CATSDLSLGHPNTGELFF. DNA for the CDR3: TGTGCCACCAGTGATTTGAGCCTGGGACACCCGAACACCGGGGAGCTGTTTTTT.